A selection of T cell receptor beta chains follows, all from one sample in a study of CD4 and CD8 cells across lung adenocarcinoma regions. Using its own MiXCR run on the PCR reads, TCRdb lists one record per CDR3 protein. The table shows more than 10,000 distinct CDR3 sequences, with roughly 60% occurring only once. Sample: CD8+ T cells from the margin of a lung tumor. The receptors come from a female donor with lung adenocarcinoma. The CD4 and CD8 labels of this study may be unreliable. Each CDR3 is given without its conserved first and last residue. Each record gives: V gene, J gene, CDR3 protein.

v_call: TRBV4-1; j_call: TRBJ2-3; cdr3_aa: ASSQADGAGGSTDTQY
v_call: TRBV4-1; j_call: TRBJ2-3; cdr3_aa: ASSQADGAGGSKDTQY
v_call: TRBV7-7; j_call: TRBJ2-2; cdr3_aa: ASSLGSGDTGELF
v_call: TRBV9; j_call: TRBJ1-1; cdr3_aa: ASSQVGDTEAF
v_call: TRBV10-1; j_call: TRBJ2-4; cdr3_aa: RGRGLRAKDTQY
v_call: TRBV4-1; j_call: TRBJ2-3; cdr3_aa: ASRAPGGRGEDTQY
v_call: TRBV10-2; j_call: TRBJ2-3; cdr3_aa: ASREGAGGTDMQY
v_call: TRBV6-5; j_call: TRBJ1-2; cdr3_aa: ASSYSGLGGGYT
v_call: TRBV4-1; j_call: TRBJ1-2; cdr3_aa: ASSQDDYGYT
v_call: TRBV10-2; j_call: TRBJ2-3; cdr3_aa: ASREGAWSKDMQY
v_call: TRBV4-1; j_call: TRBJ2-5; cdr3_aa: AGGHGGRDQDTQY
v_call: TRBV6-4; j_call: TRBJ2-5; cdr3_aa: ASSSGLAGETQY
v_call: TRBV3-1; j_call: TRBJ2-5; cdr3_aa: ASSSSGPWETQY
v_call: TRBV6-1; j_call: TRBJ1-4; cdr3_aa: ASSRQGQLREKLF
v_call: TRBV11-1; j_call: TRBJ2-4; cdr3_aa: ASSRRGVLRAKDIQY
v_call: TRBV27; j_call: TRBJ2-7; cdr3_aa: ASSLTDRGVHEQY
v_call: TRBV6-1; j_call: NA; cdr3_aa: ASSTGSGGETQY
v_call: TRBV6-1; j_call: TRBJ1-4; cdr3_aa: ASTARPTTNEKLF
v_call: TRBV6-1; j_call: TRBJ2-3; cdr3_aa: ASRGPGGGATNTQY
v_call: TRBV10-1; j_call: TRBJ2-4; cdr3_aa: ASSDNGRGTKNTQY
v_call: TRBV4-1; j_call: TRBJ2-5; cdr3_aa: ASSQSAGTGEQTQY
v_call: TRBV6-2/TRBV6-3; j_call: TRBJ2-2; cdr3_aa: ASSYRPNTGELF
v_call: TRBV6-4; j_call: TRBJ2-3; cdr3_aa: ASINGWRYAAGSTDTQY
v_call: TRBV4-2; j_call: TRBJ2-4; cdr3_aa: ASSQGLAGGRVLAKNIQY
v_call: TRBV27; j_call: TRBJ2-5; cdr3_aa: AGSGGGVPDTQY
v_call: TRBV10-1; j_call: TRBJ2-4; cdr3_aa: ASSDKSRGAKDTQY
v_call: TRBV6-5; j_call: TRBJ2-1; cdr3_aa: ASSYWDRAAEQF
v_call: TRBV6-1; j_call: TRBJ2-1; cdr3_aa: ASKTPGLAGAIEQF
v_call: TRBV6-5; j_call: TRBJ1-1; cdr3_aa: ASSWTGGAGNTEAF
v_call: TRBV11-2; j_call: TRBJ2-1; cdr3_aa: ASSLEAGVKEQF
v_call: TRBV11-2; j_call: TRBJ2-5; cdr3_aa: ASSLSGGGGETQY
v_call: TRBV6-5; j_call: NA; cdr3_aa: ASSYRLKETQY
v_call: TRBV7-2; j_call: TRBJ1-3; cdr3_aa: ASSFRRAFGNTIY
v_call: TRBV15; j_call: TRBJ1-1; cdr3_aa: ATSRATDPSSEAF
v_call: TRBV6-1; j_call: TRBJ2-5; cdr3_aa: ASGASGHPTTDTQY
v_call: TRBV6-1; j_call: TRBJ2-7; cdr3_aa: ASSLDIYEQY
v_call: TRBV6-1; j_call: TRBJ1-2; cdr3_aa: ASKGAGYYGYT
v_call: TRBV27; j_call: TRBJ2-4; cdr3_aa: ARGERATDTQY
v_call: TRBV6-5; j_call: TRBJ2-1; cdr3_aa: ASSYRSTRLAGNEQF
v_call: TRBV6-1; j_call: TRBJ2-3; cdr3_aa: ASSELRGETQY
v_call: TRBV10-1; j_call: TRBJ2-3; cdr3_aa: ASSDTGRGATDTQY
v_call: TRBV4-1; j_call: TRBJ2-2; cdr3_aa: ASSQDGGWGANTGELF
v_call: TRBV7-2; j_call: TRBJ2-1; cdr3_aa: ASSLRMTGGGDEQF
v_call: TRBV9; j_call: TRBJ2-1; cdr3_aa: ASSVVAVSYNEQF
v_call: TRBV6-1; j_call: TRBJ1-5; cdr3_aa: ASSDDFNQPQH
v_call: TRBV12-3/TRBV12-4; j_call: TRBJ1-3; cdr3_aa: ASREGGGSGNTIY
v_call: TRBV6-5; j_call: TRBJ2-1; cdr3_aa: ASSYASGSPQF
v_call: TRBV25-1; j_call: NA; cdr3_aa: ASKTESYEQY
v_call: TRBV10-1; j_call: TRBJ2-1; cdr3_aa: ASSESGGNVNEQF
v_call: TRBV27; j_call: TRBJ1-2; cdr3_aa: ASSLEASLWGGYT
v_call: TRBV6-4; j_call: TRBJ2-3; cdr3_aa: AGGDGSGEEDTQY
v_call: TRBV20-1; j_call: TRBJ1-1; cdr3_aa: SFRDRHMNTEAF
v_call: TRBV7-2; j_call: TRBJ2-3; cdr3_aa: ASSPTTSTDTQY
v_call: TRBV6-1; j_call: TRBJ2-3; cdr3_aa: AGGRAGSVTDTQY
v_call: TRBV6-1; j_call: TRBJ2-5; cdr3_aa: ASSEVLPGREEEIQY
v_call: TRBV7-2; j_call: TRBJ1-4; cdr3_aa: ASSTGQGYIEKLF